The clone carrying this TCR beta chain occurred a few times. Antigen: not known. This CDR3 contains 15 residues. Looked up from germline, CDR1 is MNHEY and CDR2 is SVGAGI. V lost 4 bases to trimming and J lost 5 bases, with 14 bases between them. This sample was included in a study of OX40 agonist ivuxolimab in advanced cancers. The study's findings and limits: Researchers did not establish what antigens the expanded peripheral T cells target. CD4+ and CD8+ T cells in blood underwent clonal expansion by week 6 at 0.1 to 3.0 mg/kg.

TCRdb's table, derived via immunoSEQ multiplex PCR, lists solely in-frame clones and lacks some. The sample gives 35,000 to 50,000 clones, about 90% of which show up once; less than 35% is in the top ten. The specimen comprised CD4+ or CD8+ T cells sorted from blood, sampled in a trial of the OX40 agonist ivuxolimab. The receptor's source is an adult with an advanced solid tumor such as melanoma, head and neck, liver or kidney cancer. The rearrangement uses TRBV6-5 and TRBJ1-4; D ambiguous. The CDR3 sequence: CASSSGRQQNEKLFF. The CDR3 DNA sequence: TGTGCCAGCAGTTCGGGCCGGCAACAAAATGAAAAACTGTTTTTT.